Shown below are 2 T cell receptor beta chains from a single sample sequenced in a study of read filtering for tumor transcriptome and immune sequencing. The library was built from roughly 400 ng RNA with molecular barcoded adaptors for alpha/delta and beta/gamma chains. TCRdb used MiXCR to reprocess the reads, holding one entry per CDR3 protein. The top ten hold 6.5% to 9% of the sample, which has around 130,000 distinct CDR3 sequences, around 13% seen once. The specimen sequenced was a population of CD138-negative cells sorted from bone marrow. The receptor source for this set is a donor aged 40 or older with multiple myeloma.

J is TRBJ2-1 and V is TRBV10-2; D is unresolved. This CDR3 is built from 13 residues. Germline V gene sequence: CDR1 WSHSY, CDR2 SAAADI. The ends were cut back, 2 bases at V and 8 bases at J, with 10 bases in the middle. CDR3 loop: CASSEPNRHEQFF. As DNA, the CDR3 is TGCGCCAGCAGTGAGCCTAATAGGCATGAGCAGTTCTTC.

This clonotype appeared many times. This chain links TRBV24-1 with TRBJ2-7, with TRBD2 matching over 8 bases. The germline V gene encodes CDR1 KGHDR and CDR2 SFDVKD. CDR3 length: 12 amino acids. After removal of 10 bases from V and 4 bases from J, the junction contained 5 bases not matched to a gene. The CDR3 sequence is CATSRGGYEQYF. DNA for the CDR3: TGTGCCACATCACGGGGGGGGTACGAGCAGTACTTC.